The source of this TCR beta chain is a study of Ad26.COV2.S vaccination and SARS-CoV-2 variants (dated by TCRdb to the early 2020s). A note on the overall study: TCRbeta repertoire sequencing was used to assess the specificity and breadth of SARS-CoV-2-reactive T cell receptors after Ad26.COV2.S vaccination. The TCR-sequenced set comprised roughly 30 samples: roughly 19 Ad26.COV2.S vaccine recipients, 5 placebo recipients and 8 SARS-CoV-2 convalescent individuals. The research as a whole found: Comparable non-spike TCR breadth was observed between vaccine and placebo recipients, consistent with only spike being contained in the vaccine. The authors noted that the TCR breadth and depth analyses may have underestimated total T cell responses. Ad26.COV2.S recipients had higher spike-specific TCR breadth than placebo recipients (P = 0.0014). Substantial breadth of spike-specific CD8+ and CD4+ T cell responses was reported after vaccination.

V and J are truncated by 4 bases and 8 bases respectively, leaving an intervening sequence of 11 bases. The germline V gene sets CDR1 to MDHEN and CDR2 to SYDVKM. From cysteine to phenylalanine, the CDR3 is 12 amino acids long. Left in the record is the CDR3 DNA by itself, 36 bases read in frame from the first base. The immunoSEQ Assay was the method used to sequence TCRbeta CDR3 regions. After extraction, genomic DNA underwent amplification by bias-controlled multiplex PCR, followed by high-throughput sequencing. The authors' analysis ran thus. To quantify the absolute abundance of every unique TCRbeta CDR3 region, sequences were collapsed and filtered. T cell fraction was estimated by normalization of TCRbeta template counts to usable DNA, with usable DNA being measured through amplification of reference genes present in all nucleated cells. Repertoire TCRs were annotated as SARS-CoV-2-specific when V gene, CDR3 amino acid sequence and J gene were exactly matched to a known reactive TCR set. MIRA supplied the reference SARS-CoV-2 TCR set, which was filtered for enrichment in COVID-19-positive ImmuneCODE repertoires so that public or cross-reactive TCRs were removed. Using the MIRA antigens, annotated TCRs were further analysed by specific ORF or by position within an ORF. Breadth was defined as annotated unique rearrangements over total unique productive rearrangements; depth was the summed frequency of those rearrangements. Two-sided Wilcoxon rank-sum tests were applied when comparing TCR breadth between groups. TCRdb took over this immuneACCESS table, retaining in-frame rearrangements with V and J assigned. Such tables are incomplete; in checked studies, under half of the missing clones stem from an unresolved V gene, and the remainder is unexplained. V and J calls and clone size are given by that table; D and trimming were obtained from the DNA. Counted in this sample were 300,000 to 450,000 clones; approximately 90% of them appeared once. Together, the top ten hold 3% to 5% of the sample.

Turning to this clone: The target of this receptor is not known. Base qualities are not provided; no much larger clone lies one nucleotide away.

The sample's time point label, in plain terms: individuals recovered from natural SARS-CoV-2 infection. Source: peripheral blood, taken after recovery from COVID-19. In this chain, TRBV28 is recombined with TRBJ1-1; no D gene call is confident. The clonotype comes from a human donor who had recovered from COVID-19. The bases read TGTGCCAGCAGTTCCAACCGCTTCGAAGCTTTCTTT. It specifies CASSSNRFEAFF. Reference TRBV28 and TRBJ1-1 proteins supply the regions before and after the CDR3; the full variable domain is: DVKVTQSSRYLVKRTGEKVFLECVQDMDHENMFWYRQDPGLGLRLIYFSYDVKMKEKGDIPEGYSVSREKKERFSLILESASTNQTSMYLCASSSNRFEAFFGQGTRLTVV.